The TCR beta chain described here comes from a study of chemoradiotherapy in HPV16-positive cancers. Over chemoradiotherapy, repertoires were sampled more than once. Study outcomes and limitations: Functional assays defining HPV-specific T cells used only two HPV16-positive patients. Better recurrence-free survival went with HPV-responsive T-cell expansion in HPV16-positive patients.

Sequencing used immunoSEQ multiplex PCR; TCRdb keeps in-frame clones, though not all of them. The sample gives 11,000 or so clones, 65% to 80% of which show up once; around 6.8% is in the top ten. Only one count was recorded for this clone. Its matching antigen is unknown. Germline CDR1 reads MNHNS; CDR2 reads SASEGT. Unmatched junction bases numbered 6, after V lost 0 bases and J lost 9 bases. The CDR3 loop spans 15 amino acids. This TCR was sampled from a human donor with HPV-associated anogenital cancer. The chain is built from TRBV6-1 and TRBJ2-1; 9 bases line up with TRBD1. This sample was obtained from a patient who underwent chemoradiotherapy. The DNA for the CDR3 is TGTGCCAGCAGTGAAGCAGGGACAGGGTCTAGTGAGCAGTTCTTC. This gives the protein CASSEAGTGSSEQFF.